This T cell receptor (beta chain) comes out of a study of blood T cell repertoires in COVID-19. Whole-study context: There were acute and convalescent COVID-19 samples, and they came from the United States, Italy and Spain. T cells, B-cell-depleted T cells, or PBMCs provided the cDNA or gDNA that served as material.

The authors' processing: For nucleated cells, counts were estimated from reference gene primer amplification. This table comes from immunoSEQ multiplex PCR, and its TCRdb copy is limited to in-frame clones, with some not included. That table furnishes V, J and clone size, whereas the DNA furnished D and trimming. The sample contains some 200,000 clones, around 83% of which appear only once. Trimming cost V 6 bases and J 2 bases; bases outside gene matches: 6. The germline CDR1 and CDR2 sequences are SGHNT and YENEEA. This CDR3 spans 15 amino acids. The rearrangement joins TRBV11-3 to TRBJ2-7, with 11 bases that match TRBD2. What was sequenced was peripheral blood. The receptor was isolated from a woman in her thirties or forties who had recovered from COVID-19. CDR3 sequence reads: CASSFIAGGTYEQYF. The CDR3 coding sequence is TGTGCCAGCAGTTTCATAGCGGGGGGGACCTACGAGCAGTACTTC.